The clone carrying this T cell receptor (beta chain) has more than one count but fewer than ten. The sample is drawn from a study of patients and donors after allogeneic stem cell transplantation. TCRdb reprocessed the RT-PCR reads with MiXCR, giving one entry per CDR3 protein. There are about 410,000 distinct CDR3 sequences in the sample; roughly 17% occur only once, and 6.5% to 7.5% lies in the top ten. The sample comprised blood, either unsorted or a sorted T cell fraction (not recorded which). This sequence was found in a human donor who was either an allogeneic HSCT recipient or a stem cell or donor lymphocyte infusion donor (not recorded which). It is not recorded whose cells these are; they may come from a transplant donor.

CDR3 region: CSAEPDRGHGYTF. The CDR3 bases are TGCAGCGCCGAACCGGACAGGGGCCATGGCTACACCTTC. The chain recombines TRBV29-1 with TRBJ1-2; 9 nucleotides match TRBD1. Germline CDR1 and CDR2: SQVTM and ANQGSEA. Trimming removed 7 bases from V and 6 bases from J; junction bases left unmatched: 9. The CDR3 totals 13 residues.